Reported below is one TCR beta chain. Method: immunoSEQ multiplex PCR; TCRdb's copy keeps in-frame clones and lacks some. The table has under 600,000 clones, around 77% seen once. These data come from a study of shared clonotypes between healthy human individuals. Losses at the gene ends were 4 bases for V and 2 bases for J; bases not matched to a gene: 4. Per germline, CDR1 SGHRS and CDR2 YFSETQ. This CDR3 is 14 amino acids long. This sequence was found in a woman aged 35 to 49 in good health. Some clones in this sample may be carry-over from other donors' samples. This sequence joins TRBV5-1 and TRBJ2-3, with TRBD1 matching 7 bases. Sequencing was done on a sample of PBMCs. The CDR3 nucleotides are TGCGCCAGCAGCCCGGGACAGACCACAGATACGCAGTATTTT. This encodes CASSPGQTTDTQYF.